The 15 T cell receptor beta chains below all came from one sample that was sequenced in a study of post-analysis software for immune sequencing data. General study results and limits: A few TRBV segments occurring more often in patients than controls included TRBV5-6, TRBV5-1 and TRBV20-1.

These receptors lack a known antigen. TCR beta cDNA libraries included unique molecular identifiers. Each CDR3 protein gets one entry after TCRdb re-called the PCR reads with MiXCR. The sample shows 400,000 to 500,000 distinct CDR3 sequences, approximately 42% of them seen only once. Material: blood. These TCRs come from a girl aged 2 to 10 with multiple sclerosis.

The V and J genes are TRBV27 and TRBJ2-7; D is perhaps TRBD1 (6 bases). The CDR3 loop spans 13 amino acids. Trimming took off 2 bases at V and 4 bases at J, with 9 bases between the two ends. Germline V gene sequence: CDR1 MNHEY, CDR2 SMNVEV (reference sequence). The CDR3 spells CASSLGGRYEQYF. The CDR3, as DNA: TGTGCCAGCAGTTTAGGGGGCAGATACGAGCAGTACTTC.

The table lists this clonotype with a few counts. The gene calls are TRBV5-6 and TRBJ2-7, with D possibly being TRBD1 or TRBD2 (5 bases each). CDR3 length: 15 amino acids. Per germline, CDR1 SGHDT and CDR2 YYEEEE. The V gene lost 4 bases and the J gene lost 0 bases, with 14 bases spanning the gap. CDR3 in DNA: TGTGCCAGCAGCGGGGGTCCCCGAAGCTCCTACGAGCAGTACTTC. Encoded protein: CASSGGPRSSYEQYF.

V gene TRBV27 combines with J gene TRBJ1-2; D is unresolved. Germline CDR1 reads MNHEY; CDR2 reads SMNVEV (reference sequence). This CDR3 has 13 residues. V was cut by 2 bases and J by 7 bases, with 11 bases left in between. The CDR3 reads CASSLSRKGGYTF. Here the CDR3 DNA reads TGTGCCAGCAGTTTAAGCCGGAAGGGTGGCTACACCTTC.

This chain links TRBV4-2 with TRBJ2-7; 7 nucleotides align to TRBD2. V was clipped by 0 bases and J by 2 bases; unmatched bases: 7. Per the germline V gene, CDR1 is LGHNA and CDR2 is YNFKEQ. The CDR3 sequence is 16 residues long. The DNA of the CDR3 is TGTGCCAGCAGCCAAGAAATGGCGGGAGTACCCTACGAGCAGTACTTC. It yields the protein CASSQEMAGVPYEQYF.

The V gene is TRBV12-3 or TRBV12-4, the J gene TRBJ1-5; D perhaps matches TRBD1 (5 bases). The V and J ends lost 5 bases and 3 bases respectively, with 8 bases between them. This CDR3 has 13 residues. The CDR3, as DNA: TGTGCCAGCAGTCATGGGACCAATCAGCCCCAGCATTTT. As protein: CASSHGTNQPQHF.

The chain couples TRBV20-1 to TRBJ2-5; 7 bases fit TRBD2. With the DNA end fitting TRBJ2-7 better, the J assignment may be wrong. The germline CDR1 and CDR2 sequences are DFQATT and SNEGSKA (reference sequence). CDR3 length: 12 amino acids. The CDR3 DNA follows: TGCAGTGCTGCGCGGGAGATCGACGAGCAGTACTTC. Protein: CSAAREIDEQYF.

This clonotype was detected many times. CDR3 sequence: CSARGLGGETQYF. The CDR3 DNA follows: TGCAGTGCTAGGGGGCTCGGGGGAGAGACCCAGTACTTC. This sequence joins TRBV20-1 and TRBJ2-5, with D perhaps matching TRBD2 (6 bases). V was pared by 3 bases and J by 4 bases, with 12 bases between. The CDR3 is 13 amino acids. Germline CDR1 DFQATT, CDR2 SNEGSKA (reference sequence).

The V and J genes are TRBV4-2 and TRBJ2-1; D is ambiguous. Germline CDR1 and CDR2: LGHNA and YNFKEQ. The CDR3 runs 19 residues. The germline V and J ends were trimmed by 0 bases and 3 bases, with 21 bases remaining between them. CDR3: CASSQDYPGGHQVYNEQFF. The CDR3 nucleotides are TGTGCCAGCAGCCAAGATTATCCCGGTGGGCATCAGGTCTACAATGAGCAGTTCTTC.

This clonotype was recorded a few times. The chain recombines TRBV3-1 with TRBJ2-5; D may be TRBD2 (6 bases). The J call may be wrong; the DNA end is better matched by TRBJ2-7. Looked up from germline, CDR1 is LGHDT and CDR2 is YNNKEL (reference sequence). There are 16 residues in the CDR3. This CDR3 reads CASSDNLGGGLGEQYF. CDR3 DNA sequence: TGTGCCAGCAGTGACAACCTCGGGGGAGGATTGGGCGAGCAGTACTTC.

This clonotype has just one count. The chain combines TRBV4-3 with TRBJ2-1; perhaps TRBD2 as D (5 bases). Trimming pared 2 bases from V and 8 bases from J, leaving 13 bases between. The CDR3 sequence is 14 residues long. From germline, CDR1 is LGHNA and CDR2 YSLEER. DNA for the CDR3: TGCGCCAGCAGCCAATCCCGTTTGCGGGATGAGCAGTTCTTC. This translates into CASSQSRLRDEQFF.

This clonotype was found a few times. The chain carries TRBV6-5 and TRBJ2-4, with D unclear. The tail of the sequence fits TRBJ2-7 better, so the J call may be wrong. This CDR3 is built from 13 residues. Germline CDR1 and CDR2: MNHEY and SVGAGI. The CDR3 region has the DNA TGTGCCAGCAGTAACAAGGCCGTGGACGAGCAGTACTTC. Encoded protein: CASSNKAVDEQYF.

This clonotype has just a few counts. The genes are TRBV12-3 or TRBV12-4 and TRBJ2-3; 11 nucleotides match TRBD2. Unmatched junction bases numbered 2, after V lost 4 bases and J lost 2 bases. The length of the CDR3 is 15 residues. Written as DNA, the CDR3 is TGTGCCAGCAGTTCGACTAGCGGGGCCACAGATACGCAGTATTTT. Translated, it gives CASSSTSGATDTQYF.

The chain employs TRBV7-2 and TRBJ2-1, with 11 bases identical to TRBD2. Germline loops: CDR1 SGHTA, CDR2 FQGNSA. Germline trimming cut 1 base from V and 2 bases from J; bases unmatched to any gene: 13. The CDR3 length is 20 residues. The CDR3 spells CASSLGGGYSGRAPYNEQFF. DNA of the CDR3: TGTGCCAGCAGCTTAGGGGGAGGTTATAGCGGGAGGGCCCCCTACAATGAGCAGTTCTTC.

This clonotype was observed once. The chain recombines TRBV16 with TRBJ2-3; TRBD2 matches at 11 bases. V shed 0 bases, J shed 3 bases, and the junction held 8 bases outside the gene matches. This CDR3 has 18 residues. Germline loops: CDR1 KGHSY, CDR2 FQNENV. The CDR3, as DNA: TGTGCCAGCAGCCAATCGCTAACTAGCGGGAGTAAAACAGATACGCAGTATTTT. This sequence encodes CASSQSLTSGSKTDTQYF.

This sequence joins TRBV29-1 and TRBJ1-1, with a possible D match to TRBD1 (6 bases). There are 12 residues in the CDR3. V dropped 6 bases and J dropped 5 bases, with 13 bases sitting between them. CDR1 and CDR2 (germline): SQVTM, ANQGSEA. CDR3 protein: CSVGVGQTEAFF. Written as DNA, the CDR3 is TGCAGCGTAGGGGTCGGACAGACTGAAGCTTTCTTT. Full variable domain (outside the CDR3, taken from reference TRBV29-1 and TRBJ1-1): SAVISQKPSRDICQRGTSLTIQCQVDSQVTMMFWYRQQPGQSLTLIATANQGSEATYESGFVIDKFPISRPNLTFSTLTVSNMSPEDSSIYLCSVGVGQTEAFFGQGTRLTVV.